A selection of T cell receptor beta chains follows, all from one sample in a study of cytomegalovirus exposure and HLA in healthy donors. Assay: immunoSEQ multiplex PCR; the TCRdb copy retains only in-frame clones and omits some. The sample includes about 220,000 clones, 88% seen only once; the top ten take 2.9%. The sequenced sample consisted of PBMCs. The receptors derive from a woman younger than 30 in good health and CMV-seronegative. Each CDR3 is given with its conserved first and last residue. A D gene is named only where the DNA matches it firmly. Not all rows give a size; the values are once, few, many and, for expanded clones, a class.

v_gene	abundance	d_gene	j_gene	CDR3nt	CDR3aa
TRBV27	NA	NA	TRBJ2-7	TGTGCCAGCAGTTTAATCCTCGAGCCATCCTACGAGCAGTACTTC	CASSLILEPSYEQYF
TRBV5-1	NA	TRBD1	TRBJ1-2	TGCGCCAGCAGCTTGCCTACAGGGGAAGAAAACACCTTC	CASSLPTGEENTF
TRBV5-1	once	TRBD2	TRBJ2-3	TGCGCCAGCAGCTTGCGCGGGAGGGTCACAGATACGCAGTATTTT	CASSLRGRVTDTQYF
TRBV5-1	NA	NA	TRBJ2-5	TGCGCCAGCAGCTTGGGGGGACTGCTAGAGACCCAGTACTTC	CASSLGGLLETQYF
TRBV27	once	NA	TRBJ2-7	TGTGCCAGCAGCTATTCTAGCGCCCACTACGAGCAGTACTTC	CASSYSSAHYEQYF
TRBV18	NA	NA	TRBJ2-7	TGTGCCAGCTCACCTACCGACTGGGCTAGCAACGAGCAGTACTTC	CASSPTDWASNEQYF
TRBV7-6	once	NA	TRBJ2-5	TGTGCCAGCAGCTTAGGGGCCGGTCAGAGTGAGACCCAGTACTTC	CASSLGAGQSETQYF
TRBV29-1	NA	TRBD1	TRBJ1-1	TGCAGCGTTCATGGAGGGGGCCCGGGCACTGAAGCTTTCTTT	CSVHGGGPGTEAFF
TRBV4-1	NA	NA	TRBJ1-4	TGCGCCAGCAGCTTACGCAGACGACAGCAGAATGAAAAACTGTTTTTT	CASSLRRRQQNEKLFF
TRBV7-9	NA	TRBD1	TRBJ2-7	TGTGCCAGCAGCCCAGGTCATGGACAGGGGTTCCAAAGTGAGTACTTC	CASSPGHGQGFQSEYF
TRBV29-1	NA	TRBD2	TRBJ2-7	TGCAGCGTTGAGGTGGGAGGGGAAAACGAGCAGTACTTC	CSVEVGGENEQYF
TRBV10-3	NA	NA	TRBJ2-7	TGTGCCATCAGGGCAGGTGACAAAGCCTACGAGCAGTACTTC	CAIRAGDKAYEQYF
TRBV27	NA	TRBD1	TRBJ2-1	TGTGCCAGCAGCCGGACAGGGGGGGACAATGAGCAGTTCTTC	CASSRTGGDNEQFF
TRBV10-1	NA	TRBD2	TRBJ2-7	TGCGCCAGCAGTGGGCCCGGGACTAGCGGGAGAAACTCCTACGAGCAGTACTTC	CASSGPGTSGRNSYEQYF
TRBV27	NA	TRBD2	TRBJ2-2	TGTGCCAGCACCCTGAAGCGGGAGACGGTCACCGGGGAGCTGTTTTTT	CASTLKRETVTGELFF
TRBV18	NA	TRBD1	TRBJ1-4	TGTGCCAGCACAGGGACAGTCCCAAATGAAAAACTGTTTTTT	CASTGTVPNEKLFF
TRBV5-4	NA	NA	TRBJ1-1	TGTGCCAGCAGCATGCCTGGTGCACTCAGGGGCATGAACACTGAAGCTTTCTTT	CASSMPGALRGMNTEAFF
TRBV4-1	NA	NA	TRBJ2-1	TGCGCCAGCAGCCAAGTTAGTGTTGTGGACAGACACAATGAGCAGTTCTTC	CASSQVSVVDRHNEQFF
TRBV30	NA	TRBD2	TRBJ2-1	TGTGCCTGGGCCGCGGTCACGGGAGGAGCATTCTACAATGAGCAGTTCTTC	CAWAAVTGGAFYNEQFF